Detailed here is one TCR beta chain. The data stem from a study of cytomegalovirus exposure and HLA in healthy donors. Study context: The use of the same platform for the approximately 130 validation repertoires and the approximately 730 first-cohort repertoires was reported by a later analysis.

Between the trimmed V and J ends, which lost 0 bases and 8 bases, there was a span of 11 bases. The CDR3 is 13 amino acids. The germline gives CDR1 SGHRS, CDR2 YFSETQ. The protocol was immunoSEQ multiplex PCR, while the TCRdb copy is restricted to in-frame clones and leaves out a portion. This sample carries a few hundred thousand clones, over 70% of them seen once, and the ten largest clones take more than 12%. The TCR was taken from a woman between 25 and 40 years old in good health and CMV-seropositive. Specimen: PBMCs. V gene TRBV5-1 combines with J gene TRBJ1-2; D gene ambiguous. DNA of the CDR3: TGCGCCAGCAGCTTGGGGTCAGAGGAGGGCTACACCTTC. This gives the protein CASSLGSEEGYTF. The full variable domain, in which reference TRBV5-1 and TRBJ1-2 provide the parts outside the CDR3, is KAGVTQTPRYLIKTRGQQVTLSCSPISGHRSVSWYQQTPGQGLQFLFEYFSETQRNKGNFPGRFSGRQFSNSRSEMNVSTLELGDSALYLCASSLGSEEGYTFGSGTRLTVV.